The 32 T cell receptor beta chains in this list originate from one sample, sequenced in a study of shared clonotypes between healthy human individuals. Naive-designated CD8 cells lacked CD45RO, were positively enriched for CCR7, and omitted terminally differentiated effector memory CD45RA+ cells. The table came from immunoSEQ multiplex PCR; TCRdb's copy has only in-frame clones and leaves some out. Seen here are about 680,000 clones, 90% to 95% observed once, and the top ten hold about 24%. Sequenced material: naive CD8+ T cells sorted from blood. These receptor sequences come from a man younger than 45 in good health.

J is TRBJ2-7 and V is TRBV7-9, with D possibly TRBD1 on 6 matching bases. The V end was cut by 1 base, the J end by 5 bases, with 15 bases between. The CDR3 has 15 amino acids. Germline loops: CDR1 SEHNR, CDR2 FQNEAQ (reference sequence). The CDR3 coding sequence is TGTGCCAGCAGCTTAGAGAAGGGACAAATCCACGAGCAGTACTTC. Protein product: CASSLEKGQIHEQYF.

V usage is TRBV28 and J usage is TRBJ1-1; D uncertain. The CDR3 covers 12 residues. Deletions cut 5 bases from V and 7 bases from J, with 11 bases between. Germline loops: CDR1 MDHEN, CDR2 SYDVKM. CDR3 in DNA: TGTGCCAGCAGTCGATCTGCGAATGAAGCTTTCTTT. Encoded protein: CASSRSANEAFF. Full variable domain (missing parts from reference TRBV28 and TRBJ1-1): DVKVTQSSRYLVKRTGEKVFLECVQDMDHENMFWYRQDPGLGLRLIYFSYDVKMKEKGDIPEGYSVSREKKERFSLILESASTNQTSMYLCASSRSANEAFFGQGTRLTVV.

The rearrangement links TRBV30 to TRBJ2-1, with D uncertain. CDR1 and CDR2 (germline): GTSNPN, SVGIG (reference sequence). V lost 4 bases and J lost 3, with 10 bases in between. This CDR3 contains 13 residues. Here the CDR3 reads CAWNYQVYNEQFF. CDR3 nucleotide sequence: TGTGCCTGGAATTATCAGGTCTACAATGAGCAGTTCTTC.

The chain is built from TRBV19 and TRBJ2-5; D remains ambiguous. The CDR3 sequence is 13 residues long. CDR1 and CDR2 from the germline V gene are LNHDA and SQIVND (reference sequence). V lost 4 bases and J 4 bases, leaving 10 bases between the germline ends. Here the CDR3 DNA reads TGTGCCAGTAGTAAGATCCATAGAGAGACCCAGTACTTC. Its translation: CASSKIHRETQYF.

The rearrangement links TRBV5-4 to TRBJ1-1; D is undetermined. This CDR3 is built from 16 residues. The germline CDR1 and CDR2 sequences are SGHNT and YYREEE (reference sequence). V gave up 3 bases and J gave up 4 bases, with 19 bases separating them. Here the CDR3 reads CASSSPGSRESTEAFF. For the CDR3, the DNA is TGTGCCAGCAGCTCGCCGGGCTCTAGGGAGAGCACTGAAGCTTTCTTT.

The CDR3 region is CASSFSEAPYEQYF. CDR3 in DNA: TGTGCCAGCAGCTTTAGCGAGGCCCCCTACGAGCAGTACTTC. The chain recombines TRBV7-9 with TRBJ2-7; D might be TRBD2 (5 bases). CDR1 and CDR2 (germline): SEHNR, FQNEAQ (reference sequence). V was cut by 3 bases and J by 2 bases, with 11 bases left in between. The CDR3 sequence is 14 residues long.

The gene calls are TRBV5-1 and TRBJ2-1; 8 bases are shared with TRBD2. The CDR3 has 19 residues. With 3 bases clipped from V and 0 bases from J, the junction kept 14 bases outside the gene matches. The germline V gene has CDR1 SGHRS and CDR2 YFSETQ. CDR3 amino acids: CASSSPGGGATPSYNEQFF. The CDR3 bases are TGCGCCAGCAGCTCACCCGGGGGGGGAGCGACCCCCTCCTACAATGAGCAGTTCTTC.

This chain connects TRBV29-1 to TRBJ2-1, with D hard to call. Germline-derived CDR1 and CDR2 are SQVTM and ANQGSEA. Trimming took off 3 bases at V and 0 bases at J, with 6 bases between the two ends. CDR3 size: 13 residues. The DNA of the CDR3 is TGCAGCGTTGATCCCGACTCCTACAATGAGCAGTTCTTC. Translation gives CSVDPDSYNEQFF.

The J gene is TRBJ2-1, the V gene TRBV10-2; 9 positions match TRBD2. V was clipped by 6 bases and J by 6 bases; unmatched bases: 9. The CDR3 is 15 residues long. Germline values: CDR1 WSHSY, CDR2 SAAADI. In nucleotides, the CDR3 is TGCGCCAGCAGCCTCCGAGCGGGAGGCTTCAATGAGCAGTTCTTC. It is translated as CASSLRAGGFNEQFF.

The chain carries TRBV28 and TRBJ1-1; D not resolved. Germline V gene data show CDR1 as MDHEN and CDR2 as SYDVKM. This CDR3 is built from 14 residues. Trimming took 2 bases from V and 4 from J, leaving 11 bases between them. For the CDR3, the DNA is TGTGCCAGCAGTTTACGGGCTGTCGGCACTGAAGCTTTCTTT. Its translation: CASSLRAVGTEAFF.

This clone was recorded once. This chain uses TRBV6-6 with TRBJ2-7; 10 bases match TRBD2. From germline, CDR1 is MNHNY and CDR2 SVGAGI (reference sequence). This CDR3 spans 15 amino acids. J was trimmed by 2 bases and V by 5 bases; bases with no gene match: 6. For the CDR3, the DNA is TGTGCCAGCAGTCCTAGGACTAGCGGCACCTACGAGCAGTACTTC. Protein sequence: CASSPRTSGTYEQYF.

CDR3 bases: TGCGCCAGCAGCCAAGACAGGGGGTCGGGTCAGCCCCAGCATTTT. It specifies CASSQDRGSGQPQHF. The genes are TRBV4-1 and TRBJ1-5, with TRBD1 matching over 7 bases. Germline CDR1 and CDR2: MGHRA and YSYEKL. The length of the CDR3 is 15 residues. V lost 0 bases and J lost 6; bases outside the gene matches: 5.

The chain carries TRBV5-1 and TRBJ2-7; 14 bases align to TRBD2. J lost 5 bases, V lost 3 bases, and 10 bases had no gene match. CDR3 length: 17 amino acids. Germline V gives CDR1 SGHRS, CDR2 YFSETQ. This chain's CDR3 is CASSSGTSGSIRNEQYF. For the CDR3, the DNA is TGCGCCAGCAGCTCGGGGACTAGCGGGAGTATACGTAACGAGCAGTACTTC. Together with reference TRBV5-1 and TRBJ2-7, the CDR3 gives the full variable domain: KAGVTQTPRYLIKTRGQQVTLSCSPISGHRSVSWYQQTPGQGLQFLFEYFSETQRNKGNFPGRFSGRQFSNSRSEMNVSTLELGDSALYLCASSSGTSGSIRNEQYFGPGTRLTVT.

The chain recombines TRBV18 with TRBJ2-2; the D is unclear. Germline values: CDR1 KGHSH, CDR2 LQKENI. V was trimmed by 4 bases and J by 4 bases, leaving 4 bases between them. The CDR3 extends over 12 amino acids. The DNA of the CDR3 is TGTGCCAGCTCACATCCCACCGGGGAGCTGTTTTTT. It translates to CASSHPTGELFF.

The V call is TRBV29-1, the J call TRBJ1-2; D may be TRBD1 (6 bases). The germline gives CDR1 SQVTM, CDR2 ANQGSEA. With 4 bases removed from V and 3 bases from J, the gap between germline ends came to 12 bases. The CDR3 sequence is 13 residues long. The CDR3 region has the DNA TGCAGCGTTGCAGGGGTTAATGACTATGGCTACACCTTC. Translating it yields CSVAGVNDYGYTF.

The chain is built from TRBV4-1 and TRBJ1-5; 7 bases align to TRBD1. The V and J ends lost 0 bases and 6 bases, in that order; junction bases with no gene match: 5. Germline V gene data show CDR1 as MGHRA and CDR2 as YSYEKL. This CDR3 has 15 amino acids. In nucleotides, the CDR3 is TGCGCCAGCAGCCAAGATCCGGGACAGCCTCAGCCCCAGCATTTT. Its protein is CASSQDPGQPQPQHF.

V is TRBV28 and J is TRBJ2-7; D possibly corresponds to TRBD1 (7 bases). With 3 bases removed from V and 6 bases from J, the gap between germline ends came to 21 bases. The germline V gene has CDR1 MDHEN and CDR2 SYDVKM. The CDR3 has 16 residues. The CDR3, as DNA: TGTGCCAGCAGTTTGGGCCAGGGGGGCTCGGGGGCCGAGCAGTACTTC. This encodes CASSLGQGGSGAEQYF.

V gene TRBV9 combines with J gene TRBJ1-2; perhaps TRBD1 as D (6 bases). The V end lost 3 bases, the J end lost 4 bases, and 19 bases lay between the germline ends. Germline values: CDR1 SGDLS, CDR2 YYNGEE. The CDR3 is made up of 16 amino acids. The CDR3, as DNA: TGTGCCAGCAGCGGATCGCAGGGGACCCACAGCTATGGCTACACCTTC. Its translation: CASSGSQGTHSYGYTF.

The CDR3 DNA reads as TGTGCCAGCAGTTTATATCGGGAGTCTCGCACAGATACGCAGTATTTT. Translating it yields CASSLYRESRTDTQYF. The rearrangement joins TRBV27 to TRBJ2-3; D is perhaps TRBD2 (6 bases). Germline CDR1 and CDR2: MNHEY and SMNVEV (reference sequence). Deletions cut 1 base from V and 1 base from J, with 12 bases between. The CDR3 runs to 16 residues.

This chain connects TRBV2 to TRBJ1-5, with a tentative D call TRBD1 (5 bases). The CDR3 is made up of 14 amino acids. The V gene lost 3 bases and the J gene lost 6 bases, with 12 bases spanning the gap. CDR1 and CDR2 from the germline V gene are SNHLY and FYNNEI. The CDR3, as DNA: TGTGCCAGCAGTGACCCGCAGGGTAGTCAGCCCCAGCATTTT. Translated: CASSDPQGSQPQHF.

The chain couples TRBV19 to TRBJ2-7, with D perhaps TRBD1 (5 bases). Looked up from germline, CDR1 is LNHDA and CDR2 is SQIVND (reference sequence). Trimming removed 4 bases from V and 3 bases from J, with 13 bases in between. The CDR3 is 14 residues long. As DNA, the CDR3 is TGTGCCAGTAGTAGTCTGGACAAGAGCTACGAGCAGTACTTC. It is translated as CASSSLDKSYEQYF.

The chain uses TRBV28 and TRBJ2-3, with 10 bases lining up with TRBD1. Trimming took 6 bases from V and 2 from J; bases not matched to a gene: 8. Looked up from germline, CDR1 is MDHEN and CDR2 is SYDVKM. The CDR3 contains 16 residues. CDR3: CASRTFGQGVTDTQYF. The CDR3 DNA is TGTGCCAGCAGGACTTTTGGACAGGGGGTCACAGATACGCAGTATTTT.

This CDR3 reads CASSLTPAVGHEQFF. CDR3 DNA: TGTGCCAGCAGCTTGACCCCGGCGGTGGGTCATGAGCAGTTCTTC. The chain combines TRBV27 with TRBJ2-1; D uncertain. The CDR3 is made up of 15 amino acids. Trimming removed 6 bases from V and 8 bases from J, with 20 bases in between. Per germline, CDR1 MNHEY and CDR2 SMNVEV (reference sequence).

The J gene is TRBJ2-1, the V gene TRBV19; D not certain. The CDR3 totals 14 residues. The V end lost 4 bases, the J end lost 4 bases, and 11 bases lay between the germline ends. From germline, CDR1 is LNHDA and CDR2 SQIVND (reference sequence). Here the CDR3 DNA reads TGTGCCAGTAGTAATATAGGGTTGTACAATGAGCAGTTCTTC. Encoded protein: CASSNIGLYNEQFF.

This chain links TRBV5-1 with TRBJ2-1; the match to TRBD2 covers 7 bases. Per germline, CDR1 SGHRS and CDR2 YFSETQ. V lost 2 bases and J lost 4; bases outside the gene matches: 6. This CDR3 region has 15 residues. The CDR3 coding sequence is TGCGCCAGCAGCTTAGGTAGCGGGTTTTACAATGAGCAGTTCTTC. The encoded protein is CASSLGSGFYNEQFF.

This chain joins TRBV27 and TRBJ2-7; 8 positions agree with TRBD2. Germline V gene sequence: CDR1 MNHEY, CDR2 SMNVEV (reference sequence). V lost 5 bases to trimming and J lost 5 bases; unmatched junction nucleotides: 8. The CDR3 is made up of 14 amino acids. The chain's CDR3 is CASSPSGLADEQYF. Here the CDR3 DNA reads TGTGCCAGCAGTCCAAGCGGACTAGCAGACGAGCAGTACTTC.

V gene TRBV5-1 combines with J gene TRBJ2-1; 8 nucleotides align to TRBD2. The CDR3 has 17 residues. Germline CDR1 is SGHRS and CDR2 is YFSETQ. V lost 4 bases and J lost 6; bases outside the gene matches: 15. The CDR3 spells CASSRPLRTSQFNEQFF. CDR3 DNA sequence: TGCGCCAGCAGCCGGCCTCTGAGGACTAGCCAATTCAATGAGCAGTTCTTC.

The chain links TRBV5-5 to TRBJ2-7; no clear D gene. The V gene lost 2 bases and the J gene lost 2 bases, with 5 bases spanning the gap. CDR1 is SGHKS, CDR2 YYEKEE, per germline (reference sequence). The CDR3 spans 12 residues. The CDR3, as DNA: TGTGCCAGCAGCTTACGGACCTACGAGCAGTACTTC. This translates into CASSLRTYEQYF.

This chain links TRBV29-1 with TRBJ2-7, with 16 bases lining up with TRBD2. The CDR3 length is 16 residues. Germline V CDR1 and CDR2: SQVTM, ANQGSEA. V shed 5 bases and J 0 bases; nucleotides not matched to a gene: 4. The CDR3 is CSVRGLAGGDSYEQYF. The CDR3 region has the DNA TGCAGCGTTAGGGGACTAGCGGGAGGGGACTCCTACGAGCAGTACTTC.

This chain links TRBV4-1 with TRBJ2-2; D ambiguous. The V and J ends lost 1 base and 2 bases respectively, with 8 bases between them. There are 15 residues in the CDR3. Looked up from germline, CDR1 is MGHRA and CDR2 is YSYEKL. The CDR3 bases are TGCGCCAGCAGCCAAGTAGGCCGAAACACCGGGGAGCTGTTTTTT. It encodes CASSQVGRNTGELFF.

The chain links TRBV7-9 to TRBJ2-7, with 11 nucleotides matching TRBD1. V trimming: 6 bases; J trimming: 6 bases; junction bases outside the gene matches: 10. Germline CDR1 is SEHNR and CDR2 is FQNEAQ (reference sequence). The CDR3 is 15 residues long. CDR3 in amino acids: CASSSPGTGGGEQYF. The CDR3 nucleotides read TGTGCCAGCAGTTCTCCCGGGACAGGGGGAGGCGAGCAGTACTTC.

The rearrangement uses TRBV6-1 and TRBJ2-7; 11 bases are a match to TRBD2. The junction had 6 bases not matched to a gene; V was cut back by 8 bases and J by 6 bases. Germline CDR1 MNHNS, CDR2 SASEGT. This CDR3 has 13 amino acids. The DNA for the CDR3 is TGTGCCAGCCTAGCGGGAGGCCCCTTCGAGCAGTACTTC. Protein: CASLAGGPFEQYF.